This TCR beta chain came from a study of cytomegalovirus exposure and HLA in healthy donors. Across the whole study: The early release's HLA-typed donors yielded 65 million to 85 million unique TCRs. Genotyping showed roughly 83% of almost 400 donors falling in the Caucasian-associated ancestry cluster.

Findings and caveats of the study: A later analysis linked around 17,000 TCR beta sequences to HLA alleles at 0.05 false discovery rate.

Donors consisted of healthy bone marrow donors. As for this clone: Its antigen is unknown.

A multiplex PCR was run with 60 Vbeta primers and 13 Jbeta primers. The table came from immunoSEQ multiplex PCR; TCRdb's copy has only in-frame clones and leaves some out. This sample's table has 55,000 to 70,000 clones. Deletions cut 4 bases from V and 5 bases from J, with 12 bases between. CDR1 and CDR2 from the germline V gene are SGHRS and YFSETQ. The CDR3 has 13 residues. This sequence joins TRBV5-1 and TRBJ2-5; TRBD1 is a possible D gene (5 bases). The clonotype comes from a female donor in good health and CMV-seropositive. The sample taken for sequencing was PBMCs. For the CDR3, the DNA is TGCGCCAGCAGCACCAGGGTGTCCGAGACCCAGTACTTC. Protein product: CASSTRVSETQYF. The full variable domain, with the rest looked up from reference TRBV5-1 and TRBJ2-5, is KAGVTQTPRYLIKTRGQQVTLSCSPISGHRSVSWYQQTPGQGLQFLFEYFSETQRNKGNFPGRFSGRQFSNSRSEMNVSTLELGDSALYLCASSTRVSETQYFGPGTRLLVL.